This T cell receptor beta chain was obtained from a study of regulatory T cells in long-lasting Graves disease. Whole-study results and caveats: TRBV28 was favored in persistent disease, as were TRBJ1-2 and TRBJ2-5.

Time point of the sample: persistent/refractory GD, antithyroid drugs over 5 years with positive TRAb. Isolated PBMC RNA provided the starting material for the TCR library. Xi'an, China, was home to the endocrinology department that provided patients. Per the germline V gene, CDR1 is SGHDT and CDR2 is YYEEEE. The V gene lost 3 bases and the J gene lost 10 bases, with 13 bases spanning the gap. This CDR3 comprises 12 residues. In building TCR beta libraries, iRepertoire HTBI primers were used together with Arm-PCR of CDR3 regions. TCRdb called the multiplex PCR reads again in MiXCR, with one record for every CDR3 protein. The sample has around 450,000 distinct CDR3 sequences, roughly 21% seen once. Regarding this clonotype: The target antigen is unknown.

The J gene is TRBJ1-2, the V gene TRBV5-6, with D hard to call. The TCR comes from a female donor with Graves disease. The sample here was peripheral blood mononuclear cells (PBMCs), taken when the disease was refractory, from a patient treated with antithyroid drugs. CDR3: CASSSSGSPYTF. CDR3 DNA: TGTGCCAGCAGCTCCTCAGGTTCTCCCTACACCTTC.